The 25 T cell receptor beta chains in this list originate from one sample, sequenced in a study of regulatory T cells in long-lasting Graves disease (dated by TCRdb to the early 2020s). Library preparation was by multiplex PCR. The sequencing machine was an Illumina HiSeq 4000. TCR beta libraries were built with iRepertoire HTBI primers and Arm-PCR amplification of CDR3 regions. The raw public data were reprocessed by TCRdb itself: fastp quality trimming at Q25, MiXCR clonotype calling, in-frame beta chains only. Identical CDR3 proteins give one entry, which carries the most common genes and DNA. In this sample the table shows a few hundred thousand distinct CDR3 sequences, about a quarter of which occur a single time. Roughly a quarter of the sample belongs to the ten largest clones. This specimen's time point label, interpreted: persistent/refractory GD, antithyroid drugs over 5 years with positive TRAb. For both TCR sequencing and RNA sequencing, RNA was extracted from PBMCs using TRIzol.

The specimen was peripheral blood mononuclear cells (PBMCs), collected when the disease was refractory, from a patient treated with antithyroid drugs. The receptors originated from a female donor with Graves disease.

This clonotype was seen ten or more times. The rearrangement uses TRBV12-3 or TRBV12-4 and TRBJ1-4; the D is unclear. CDR3 size: 14 residues. V shed 3 bases and J shed 8 bases, with 13 bases lying between them. The CDR3 loop reads CASSLGLLGEKLFF. CDR3 sequence (DNA): TGTGCCAGCAGTTTGGGCCTCCTCGGAGAAAAACTGTTTTTT.

This chain uses TRBV3-1 with TRBJ2-7; TRBD1 matches at 7 bases. With V trimmed by 1 base and J by 3 bases, 9 bases remained unmatched. The CDR3 covers 16 residues. The germline V gene encodes CDR1 LGHDT and CDR2 YNNKEL (reference sequence). CDR3 DNA sequence: TGTGCCAGCAGCCAAGTTCCTACAGGGGAAAACTACGAGCAGTACTTC. Encoded protein: CASSQVPTGENYEQYF.

Many counts were recorded for this clonotype. The rearrangement joins TRBV6-2 or TRBV6-3 to TRBJ1-1; 11 positions match TRBD1. Germline V gene sequence: CDR1 MNHEY, CDR2 SVGEGT. Trimming cost V 6 bases and J 4 bases; bases outside gene matches: 10. CDR3 length: 16 residues. This chain's CDR3 is CASRRTGGMISTEAFF. The DNA for the CDR3 is TGTGCCAGCAGAAGGACAGGGGGCATGATAAGCACTGAAGCTTTCTTT.

The chain has TRBV6-2 or TRBV6-3 and TRBJ1-1; weak D call: TRBD1 (5 bases). Germline CDR1 is MNHEY and CDR2 is SVGEGT. CDR3 size: 14 residues. With 5 bases removed from V and 10 bases from J, the gap between germline ends came to 20 bases. The CDR3, as DNA: TGTGCCAGCAGTGAAGCGAGGGTTTTCACAGGAGCTTTCTTT. As protein: CASSEARVFTGAFF.

The CDR3 bases are TGCAGTGCTAGACCAAACCCCGGGGGCGGGGAGACCCAGTACTTC. This translates into CSARPNPGGGETQYF. This rearrangement joins TRBV20-1 to TRBJ2-5, with D perhaps given as TRBD1 or TRBD2 (6 bases each). The length of the CDR3 is 15 residues. The germline V gene encodes CDR1 DFQATT and CDR2 SNEGSKA (reference sequence). The V end lost 2 bases, the J end lost 5 bases, and 18 bases lay between the germline ends.

The DNA for the CDR3 is TGTGCCAGCAGCCCCAGACAGGTCGCCGGGGAGCTGTTTTTT. This codes for CASSPRQVAGELFF. The V and J genes are TRBV9 and TRBJ2-2, with D perhaps matching TRBD1 (6 bases). The CDR3 spans 14 residues. Trimming removed 4 bases from V and 6 bases from J, with 13 bases in between. CDR1 and CDR2 from the germline V gene are SGDLS and YYNGEE.

At least ten counts were recorded for this clonotype. The gene calls are TRBV3-1 and TRBJ1-2; a possible D gene is TRBD1 (5 bases). The CDR3 has 15 amino acids. CDR1 and CDR2 (germline): LGHDT, YNNKEL (reference sequence). Trimming stripped 2 bases from V and 4 bases from J, with 14 bases between. In nucleotides, the CDR3 is TGTGCCAGCAGCCAACCAGGGCCTGCTCGCTATGGCTACACCTTC. Its translation: CASSQPGPARYGYTF.

The V call is TRBV30, the J call TRBJ1-5; D unclear. The germline V gene encodes CDR1 GTSNPN and CDR2 SVGIG (reference sequence). The germline V and J ends were trimmed by 3 bases and 6 bases, with 21 bases remaining between them. The CDR3 contains 16 residues. In DNA form, the CDR3 reads TGTGCCTGGAGAGACGGACGAGGCGGGGTAGGTCAGCCCCAGCATTTT. Protein product: CAWRDGRGGVGQPQHF.

This clonotype has a count of ten or more. The chain combines TRBV12-3 or TRBV12-4 with TRBJ2-7; TRBD2 aligns across 8 bases. After removal of 10 bases from V and 6 bases from J, the junction contained 11 bases not matched to a gene. CDR3 length: 13 amino acids. The CDR3 protein is CATRERELGEQYF. The DNA of the CDR3 is TGTGCCACTCGAGAGCGGGAGTTAGGCGAGCAGTACTTC.

This clonotype turned up a few times. This chain's CDR3 is CASSVAPTLAEQYF. CDR3 in DNA: TGTGCCAGCAGCGTAGCCCCCACCCTAGCCGAGCAGTACTTC. V gene TRBV9 combines with J gene TRBJ2-7, with a tentative D call TRBD2 (5 bases). The germline gives CDR1 SGDLS, CDR2 YYNGEE. V lost 0 bases and J lost 6, with 13 bases in between. The CDR3 totals 14 residues.

This clonotype showed up just a few times. The chain joins TRBV30 to TRBJ1-6, with D possibly being TRBD1 (5 bases). With 1 base removed from V and 2 bases from J, the gap between germline ends came to 9 bases. Germline CDR1 GTSNPN, CDR2 SVGIG (reference sequence). The CDR3 loop spans 15 amino acids. The DNA for the CDR3 is TGTGCCTGGAGTGAAGAGGGGACCTATAATTCACCCCTCCACTTT. Its protein product is CAWSEEGTYNSPLHF.

In this sample, this clonotype turned up many times. The chain joins TRBV19 to TRBJ1-2; tentative D call: TRBD1 (5 bases). V was shortened by 9 bases and J by 9 bases, with 17 bases between the two germline ends. Germline assignment: CDR1 LNHDA and CDR2 SQIVND (reference sequence). This CDR3 has 12 amino acids. CDR3 protein: CASKDTTSRYTF. The CDR3 nucleotides are TGTGCCAGCAAGGACACCACCTCTCGCTACACCTTC.

Points on this clonotype: A much more abundant neighbour one base away suggests this may be a read error. The chain combines TRBV28 with TRBJ2-7; perhaps TRBD1 as D (6 bases). Trimming pared 10 bases from V and 2 bases from J, leaving 18 bases between. CDR3 length equals 14 residues. Looked up from germline, CDR1 is MDHEN and CDR2 is SYDVKM. CDR3 nucleotide sequence: TGTGCCACCAGACGGGACACGGGAACCTACGAGCAGTACTTC. Its protein is CATRRDTGTYEQYF.

The sample holds a few counts of this clonotype. This chain links TRBV20-1 with TRBJ2-2; 11 positions match TRBD1. Germline loops: CDR1 DFQATT, CDR2 SNEGSKA (reference sequence). This CDR3 comprises 17 residues. V gave up 4 bases and J gave up 1 base; unmatched junction bases: 8. CDR3 residues: CSATHGTGGLNTGELFF. The DNA of the CDR3 is TGCAGTGCTACCCACGGGACAGGGGGTTTGAACACCGGGGAGCTGTTTTTT.

This clonotype was recorded at least ten times. This chain uses TRBV11-2 with TRBJ2-7; no reliable D call. Per the germline V gene, CDR1 is SGHAT and CDR2 is FQNNGV. This CDR3 contains 14 residues. The V end was cut by 8 bases, the J end by 6 bases, with 20 bases between. The CDR3 DNA is TGTGCCAGCGGCCGCTGGGCGCGAATCTCCGAGCAGTACTTC. Translation gives CASGRWARISEQYF.

This chain joins TRBV20-1 and TRBJ1-1; D gene ambiguous. The CDR3 runs to 13 residues. CDR1 is DFQATT and CDR2 is SNEGSKA in the germline V gene (reference sequence). Trimming took off 5 bases at V and 4 bases at J, with 14 bases between the two ends. The CDR3 DNA sequence: TGCAGTGCTGCGACAAGGAAGGTCACTGAAGCTTTCTTT. It yields the protein CSAATRKVTEAFF.

V usage is TRBV6-1 and J usage is TRBJ1-3, with D uncertain. With 6 bases removed from V and 0 bases from J, the gap between germline ends came to 15 bases. The CDR3 length is 16 residues. Per germline, CDR1 MNHNS and CDR2 SASEGT. The CDR3 loop reads CASSAPRGSSGNTIYF. The CDR3 nucleotides are TGTGCCAGCAGCGCCCCGAGAGGATCCTCTGGAAACACCATATATTTT.

There are a few counts of this clonotype. J is TRBJ2-6 and V is TRBV6-2 or TRBV6-3; possibly TRBD1 or TRBD2 for D (6 bases each). The V gene lost 5 bases and the J gene lost 2 bases, with 13 bases spanning the gap. The germline V gene encodes CDR1 MNHEY and CDR2 SVGEGT. This CDR3 spans 16 amino acids. In DNA, the CDR3 is TGTGCCAGCAGTACGACCGGGGGCGCTGGGGCCAACGTCCTGACTTTC. Translated, it gives CASSTTGGAGANVLTF.

In this sample, this clonotype turned up many times. This chain connects TRBV12-3 or TRBV12-4 to TRBJ2-2; TRBD2 matches at 9 bases. The junction had 6 bases not matched to a gene; V was cut back by 7 bases and J by 6 bases. CDR3 length: 14 amino acids. CDR3 loop: CASKPGLAPGELFF. The CDR3 DNA sequence: TGTGCCAGCAAACCGGGACTAGCTCCCGGGGAGCTGTTTTTT.

Details on this clonotype: This likely reflects a read error, since a far larger clone is one base away. The chain has TRBV6-5 and TRBJ2-5; D is tentatively TRBD1 or TRBD2 (5 bases each). The CDR3 covers 14 residues. Trimming stripped 4 bases from V and 4 bases from J, with 13 bases between. From germline, CDR1 is MNHEY and CDR2 SVGAGI. The chain's CDR3 is CASSSPGQRETQYF. The CDR3 region has the DNA TGTGCCAGCAGTTCCCCGGGGCAGCGAGAGACCCAGTACTTC.

This clonotype has just a few counts. The chain uses TRBV9 and TRBJ1-1; perhaps TRBD1 as D (5 bases). The germline gives CDR1 SGDLS, CDR2 YYNGEE. The CDR3 extends over 13 amino acids. Trimming pared 2 bases from V and 3 bases from J, leaving 8 bases between. The CDR3 protein is CASSVDTYTEAFF. DNA of the CDR3: TGTGCCAGCAGCGTGGACACATACACTGAAGCTTTCTTT.

This chain links TRBV7-2 with TRBJ2-7, with 13 bases lining up with TRBD2. CDR1 is SGHTA, CDR2 FQGNSA, per germline. This CDR3 has 17 amino acids. Trimming at V came to 2 bases and at J to 6 bases, leaving 10 bases not matched to a gene. The CDR3 protein is CASSLSPGTSGTVEQYF. The DNA for the CDR3 is TGTGCCAGCAGCTTAAGCCCTGGGACTAGCGGGACCGTCGAGCAGTACTTC. Full variable domain (remainder filled in from reference TRBV7-2 and TRBJ2-7): GAGVSQSPSNKVTEKGKDVELRCDPISGHTALYWYRQSLGQGLEFLIYFQGNSAPDKSGLPSDRFSAERTGGSVSTLTIQRTQQEDSAVYLCASSLSPGTSGTVEQYFGPGTRLTVT.

This clonotype was found many times. The chain is built from TRBV7-6 and TRBJ1-1, with a weak D call TRBD1 (6 bases). Germline V gives CDR1 SGHVS, CDR2 FNYEAQ. With 6 bases removed from V and 3 bases from J, the gap between germline ends came to 11 bases. The CDR3 contains 13 residues. The CDR3 spells CASSFNRDTEAFF. CDR3 nucleotide sequence: TGTGCCAGCAGTTTCAACAGGGACACTGAAGCTTTCTTT.

This clonotype came up many times. This chain links TRBV28 with TRBJ1-6; TRBD1 matches at 7 bases. This CDR3 spans 19 amino acids. Per the germline V gene, CDR1 is MDHEN and CDR2 is SYDVKM. The J segment lost 0 bases and the V segment lost 3 bases, leaving 11 bases of the junction unmatched. The CDR3 region is CASSFLRQGGSSYNSPLHF. CDR3 sequence (DNA): TGTGCCAGCAGTTTCCTTCGACAGGGCGGGAGCTCCTATAATTCACCCCTCCACTTT.

This clonotype was picked up a small number of times. CDR3 region: CASRVRETGDTEAFF. In DNA form, the CDR3 reads TGTGCCAGCAGGGTGAGAGAAACAGGGGACACTGAAGCTTTCTTT. V and J are TRBV6-1 and TRBJ1-1, with 7 bases that match TRBD1. The CDR3 length is 15 residues. CDR1 and CDR2 from the germline V gene are MNHNS and SASEGT. J gave up 3 bases and V 6 bases, and 10 bases lay outside the gene matches.